This T cell receptor beta chain stems from a study of blood T cells in healthy people across ages. As for the study in general: The capture of about one barcoded beta molecule per two T cells was achieved by template switching.

V dropped 5 bases and J dropped 3 bases, with 14 bases sitting between them. The CDR3 is 16 residues long. Per germline, CDR1 MDHEN and CDR2 SYDVKM. Sample donors were healthy Caucasian individuals that came from Russia, aged roughly 6 to 95. Together with a sample-barcoded 5' primer, a J-beta primer mix was included in a second PCR lasting roughly 6 to 12 cycles. TCRdb re-called the 5' RACE reads through MiXCR, storing one row per CDR3 protein. The table has some 920,000 distinct CDR3 sequences, just over 50% seen once. The sequence was obtained from a woman aged 60-75 years in good health. Specimen: blood. This rearrangement joins TRBV28 to TRBJ2-6; D is ambiguous. CDR3 amino acids: CASSPRHVIGANVLTF. The CDR3 nucleotides are TGTGCCAGCAGTCCAAGACACGTTATTGGGGCCAACGTCCTGACTTTC. Filled out from reference TRBV28 and TRBJ2-6, the complete variable domain reads DVKVTQSSRYLVKRTGEKVFLECVQDMDHENMFWYRQDPGLGLRLIYFSYDVKMKEKGDIPEGYSVSREKKERFSLILESASTNQTSMYLCASSPRHVIGANVLTFGAGSRLTVL.